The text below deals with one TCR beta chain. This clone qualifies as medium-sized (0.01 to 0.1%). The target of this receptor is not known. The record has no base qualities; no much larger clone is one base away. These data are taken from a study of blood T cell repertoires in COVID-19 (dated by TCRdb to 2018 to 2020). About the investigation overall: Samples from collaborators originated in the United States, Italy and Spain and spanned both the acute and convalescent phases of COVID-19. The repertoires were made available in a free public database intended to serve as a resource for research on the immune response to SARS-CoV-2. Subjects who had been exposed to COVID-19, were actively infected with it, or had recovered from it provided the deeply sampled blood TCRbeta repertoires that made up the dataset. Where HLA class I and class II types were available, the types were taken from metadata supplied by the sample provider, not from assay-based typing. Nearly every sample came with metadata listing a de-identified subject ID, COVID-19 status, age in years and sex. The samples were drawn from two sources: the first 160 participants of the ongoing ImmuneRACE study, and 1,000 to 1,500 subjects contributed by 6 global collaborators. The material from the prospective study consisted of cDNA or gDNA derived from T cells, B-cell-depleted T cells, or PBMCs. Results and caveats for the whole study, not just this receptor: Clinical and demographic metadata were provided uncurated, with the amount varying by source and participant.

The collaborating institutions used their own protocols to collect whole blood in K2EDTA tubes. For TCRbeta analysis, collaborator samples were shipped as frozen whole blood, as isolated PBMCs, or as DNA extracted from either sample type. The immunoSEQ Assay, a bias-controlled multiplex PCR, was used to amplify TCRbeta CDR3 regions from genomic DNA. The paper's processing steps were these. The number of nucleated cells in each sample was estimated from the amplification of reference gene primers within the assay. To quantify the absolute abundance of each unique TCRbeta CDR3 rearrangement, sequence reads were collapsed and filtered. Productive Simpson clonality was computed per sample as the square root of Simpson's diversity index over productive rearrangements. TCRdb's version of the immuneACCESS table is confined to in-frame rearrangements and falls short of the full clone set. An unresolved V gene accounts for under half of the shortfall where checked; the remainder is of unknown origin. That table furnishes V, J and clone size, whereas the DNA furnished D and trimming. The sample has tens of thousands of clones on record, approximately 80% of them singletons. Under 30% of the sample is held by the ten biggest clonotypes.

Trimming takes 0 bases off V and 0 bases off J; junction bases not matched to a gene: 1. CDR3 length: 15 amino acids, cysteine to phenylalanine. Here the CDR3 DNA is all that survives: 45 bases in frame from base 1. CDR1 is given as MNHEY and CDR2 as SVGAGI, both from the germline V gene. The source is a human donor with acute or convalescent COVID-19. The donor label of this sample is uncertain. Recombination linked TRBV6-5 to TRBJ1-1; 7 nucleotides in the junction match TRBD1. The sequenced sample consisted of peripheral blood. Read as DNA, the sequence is TGTGCCAGCAGTTACTCGACAGGGTTGAACACTGAAGCTTTCTTT. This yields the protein CASSYSTGLNTEAFF.